This T cell receptor (beta chain) was identified in a study of cytomegalovirus exposure and HLA in healthy donors. The overall study: Among the approximately 410 genotyped donors, around 85% were placed in the Caucasian-associated ancestry cluster.

A note on this clone: Its target is unknown.

Whole-study findings and limits: With DRB1 most and HLA-C fewest, TCR association rates differed between HLA loci in a later analysis.

The CDR3 consists of 14 residues. V gave up 5 bases and J gave up 4 bases, with 14 bases separating them. Germline V CDR1 and CDR2: LNHNV, YYDKDF (reference sequence). Researchers ran the PCR with 60 Vbeta and 13 Jbeta primers. Produced via immunoSEQ multiplex PCR; TCRdb's table is partial and in-frame only. This repertoire shows approximately 180,000 clones, approximately 86% found once; its top ten account for roughly 1.7%. The source of this sequence is a woman younger than 30 in good health and CMV-seronegative. The rearrangement links TRBV15 to TRBJ1-2; no clear D gene. Sequencing input: PBMCs. The CDR3 is CATSHVTLGYGYTF. CDR3 in DNA: TGTGCCACCAGCCACGTGACACTCGGCTATGGCTACACCTTC.